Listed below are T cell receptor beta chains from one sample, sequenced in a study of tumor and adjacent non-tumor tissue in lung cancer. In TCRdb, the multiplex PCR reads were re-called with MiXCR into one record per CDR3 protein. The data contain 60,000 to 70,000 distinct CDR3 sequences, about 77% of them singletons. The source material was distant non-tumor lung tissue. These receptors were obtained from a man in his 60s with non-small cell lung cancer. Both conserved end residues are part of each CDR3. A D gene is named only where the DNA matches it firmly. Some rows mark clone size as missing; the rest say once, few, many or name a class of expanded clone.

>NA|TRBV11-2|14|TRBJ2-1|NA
CASNLGHSTGLQFF
TGCGCCAGCAACTTAGGGCACTCAACGGGATTGCAGTTCTTC
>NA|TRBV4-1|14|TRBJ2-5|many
CASSPGREWETQYF
TGCGCCAGCAGCCCCGGCCGGGAGTGGGAGACCCAGTACTTC
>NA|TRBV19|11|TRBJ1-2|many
CATKKEDGYTF
TGTGCCACCAAAAAAGAAGATGGCTACACCTTC
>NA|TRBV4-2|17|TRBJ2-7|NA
CASSPGSGSRLENEQYF
TGCGCCAGCAGTCCCGGATCGGGGAGCCGACTGGAAAACGAGCAGTACTTC
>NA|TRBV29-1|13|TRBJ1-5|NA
CSVAQGLNQLQHF
TGCAGCGTTGCTCAGGGCCTCAATCAACTCCAACATTTT
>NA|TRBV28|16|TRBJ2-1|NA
CASSTASERGLNELFF
TGTGCCAGCAGTACGGCTAGCGAGAGGGGTCTCAATGAGCTGTTCTTC
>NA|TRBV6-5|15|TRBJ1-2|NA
CASNQQGGNNYGYTF
TGTGCCAGCAATCAACAGGGTGGGAATAACTACGGCTACACCTTC
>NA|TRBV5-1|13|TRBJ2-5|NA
CATAVGFQEIQYF
TGCGCCACCGCGGTGGGCTTTCAAGAGATCCAGTACTTC
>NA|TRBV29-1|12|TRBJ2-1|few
CSVPKTFNEQFF
TGCAGCGTTCCTAAAACTTTCAATGAGCAGTTCTTC
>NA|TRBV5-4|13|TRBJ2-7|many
CASSLELGHEQYF
TGTGCCAGCAGCTTGGAGCTAGGCCACGAGCAGTACTTC
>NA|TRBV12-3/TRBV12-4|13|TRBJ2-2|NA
CASALPNTGELFF
TGTGCTAGCGCTCTCCCGAACACCGGGGAGCTGTTTTTT
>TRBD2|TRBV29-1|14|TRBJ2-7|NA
CCVVAGTSGYEQYF
TGTTGCGTTGTAGCCGGGACTAGCGGCTATGAGCAGTACTTC
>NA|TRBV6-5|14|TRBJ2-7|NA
CASSYEWNYYEQYF
TGTGCCAGCAGTTACGAATGGAATTACTACGAGCAGTACTTC
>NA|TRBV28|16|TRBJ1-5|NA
CDSSFLGAGSNQSQHF
TGTGACAGCAGTTTTCTGGGGGCAGGAAGCAATCAGTCCCAGCATTTT
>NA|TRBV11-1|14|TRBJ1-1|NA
CASSSKELNTEAFF
TGTGCCAGCAGCTCGAAGGAGTTGAACACTGAAGCTTTCTTT
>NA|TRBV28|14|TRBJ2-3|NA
CASIYDSSNQPQYF
TGTGCCAGCATTTACGACAGTAGCAATCAGCCCCAGTATTTT
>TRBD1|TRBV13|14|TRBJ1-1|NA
CAISRGQGWTEAFF
TGTGCCATCAGCCGTGGACAGGGATGGACTGAAGCTTTCTTT
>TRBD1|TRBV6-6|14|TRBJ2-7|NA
CTSIVSLGQGEQYF
TGTACCAGCATCGTTTCCCTTGGACAGGGCGAGCAGTACTTC
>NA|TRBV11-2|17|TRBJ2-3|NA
CASSLVGFVTSIDTQYF
TGTGCCAGCAGCTTAGTGGGATTCGTCACTAGCATAGATACGCAGTATTTT
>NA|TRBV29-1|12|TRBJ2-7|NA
CGAADSLYEQYF
TGCGGCGCTGCCGACAGCTTATACGAGCAGTACTTC
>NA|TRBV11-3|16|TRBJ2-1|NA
CASSSQGQARNNEQFF
TGTGCCAGCAGCTCCCAGGGACAAGCGAGGAACAATGAGCAATTCTTC
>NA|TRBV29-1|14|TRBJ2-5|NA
CSVEDPGGGDTQYF
TGCAGCGTTGAAGATCCCGGAGGCGGGGACACCCAGTACTTC
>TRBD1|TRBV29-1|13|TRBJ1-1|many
CSGGQGLNTEAFF
TGCAGCGGGGGACAGGGACTGAACACTGAAGCTTTCTTT
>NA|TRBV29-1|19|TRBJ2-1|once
CSGWGGPGSPPSRSNEQFF
TGCAGTGGCTGGGGGGGGCCCGGGAGCCCGCCATCGAGGAGCAATGAGCAGTTCTTC
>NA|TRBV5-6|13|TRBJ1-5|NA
CAGSLKGIDTQHF
TGTGCCGGCAGCTTGAAGGGAATAGATACGCAGCATTTT
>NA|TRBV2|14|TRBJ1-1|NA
CVSSEVRVNTEAFF
TGTGTCAGCAGTGAGGTCAGGGTGAACACTGAAGCTTTCTTT
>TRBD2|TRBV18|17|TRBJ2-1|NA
CASSPWAGLAGNNEQFF
TGTGCCAGCTCACCATGGGCCGGACTAGCGGGGAACAATGAGCAGTTCTTC
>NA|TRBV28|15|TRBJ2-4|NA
CATGGGAGAKNTQYF
TGTGCCACCGGCGGCGGGGCCGGAGCCAAAAACACTCAGTACTTC
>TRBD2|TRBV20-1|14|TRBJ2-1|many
CSASEGLASNEQFF
TGCAGTGCCTCCGAAGGACTAGCGTCGAATGAGCAGTTCTTC
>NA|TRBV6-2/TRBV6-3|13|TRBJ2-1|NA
CASRFRRISGQFF
TGTGCCAGCAGATTCCGACGCATCAGTGGGCAGTTCTTC
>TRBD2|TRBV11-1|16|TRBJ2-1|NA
CPSSPGTREGYNEQFF
TGTCCCAGCAGTCCAGGGACACGGGAGGGATACAATGAGCAGTTCTTC
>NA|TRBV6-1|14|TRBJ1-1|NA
CASSAQCEATETFF
TGTGCCAGCAGTGCGCAATGCGAGGCCACTGAAACTTTCTTT
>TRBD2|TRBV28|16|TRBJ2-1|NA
CVSSTASGRGLNEQFF
TGTGTCAGCAGTACGGCTAGCGGGAGGGGTCTCAATGAACAGTTCTTC
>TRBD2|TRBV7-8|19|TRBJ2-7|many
CASSPKGLALVPSSYEQYF
TGTGCCAGCAGCCCGAAGGGACTAGCGTTGGTACCGAGCTCCTACGAGCAGTACTTC
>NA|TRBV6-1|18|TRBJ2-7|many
CASSENALLGTETYEQYF
TGTGCCAGCAGTGAAAACGCTCTCCTCGGGACCGAGACCTACGAGCAGTACTTC
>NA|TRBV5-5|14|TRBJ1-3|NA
CPSSRGNNENTIYF
TGTCCCAGCAGTCGGGGAAACAACGAAAACACCATATATTTT
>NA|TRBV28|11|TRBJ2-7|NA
CASRIGYKQYF
TGTGCCAGCAGGATTGGTTACAAGCAGTACTTC
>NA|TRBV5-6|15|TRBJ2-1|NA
CVSSSAGHHYNEQFF
TGTGTCAGCAGTTCAGCGGGACACCACTACAATGAGCAGTTCTTC
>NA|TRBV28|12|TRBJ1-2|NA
CASSSGGDGYTF
TGTGCCAGCAGTTCCGGAGGGGATGGCTACACCTTC
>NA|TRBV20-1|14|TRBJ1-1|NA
CSARQARSYTETFF
TGCAGTGCTAGGCAGGCCCGTTCATACACTGAAACTTTCTTT
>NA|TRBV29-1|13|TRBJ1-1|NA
CSASVGEDTESFF
TGCAGCGCCTCGGTAGGGGAGGACACTGAATCTTTCTTT
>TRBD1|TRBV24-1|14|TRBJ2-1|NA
CVTIDPTGGYEQFF
TGTGTCACCATTGACCCGACAGGGGGCTATGAGCAGTTCTTC
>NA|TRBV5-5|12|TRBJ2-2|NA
CARSLGSGELLF
TGTGCCAGAAGCTTAGGGTCCGGGGAGCTGTTGTTT